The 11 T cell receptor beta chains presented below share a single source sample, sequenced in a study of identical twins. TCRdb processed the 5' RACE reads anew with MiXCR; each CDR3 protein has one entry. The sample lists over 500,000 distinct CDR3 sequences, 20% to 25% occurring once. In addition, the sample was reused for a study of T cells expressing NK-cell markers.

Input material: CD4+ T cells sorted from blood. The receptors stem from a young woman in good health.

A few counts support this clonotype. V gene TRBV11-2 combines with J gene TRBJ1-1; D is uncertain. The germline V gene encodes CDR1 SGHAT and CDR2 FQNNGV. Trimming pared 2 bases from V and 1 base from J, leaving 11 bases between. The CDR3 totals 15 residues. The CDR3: CASSLKGAANTEAFF. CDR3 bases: TGTGCCAGCAGCTTAAAAGGTGCAGCGAACACTGAAGCTTTCTTT.

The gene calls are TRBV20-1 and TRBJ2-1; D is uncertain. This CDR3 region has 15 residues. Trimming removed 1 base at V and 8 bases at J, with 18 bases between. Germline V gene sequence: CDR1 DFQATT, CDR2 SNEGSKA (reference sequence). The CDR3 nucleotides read TGCAGTGCTAGAGCAGGTAGTCAGGTGTTGTATGAGCAGTTCTTC. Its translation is CSARAGSQVLYEQFF.

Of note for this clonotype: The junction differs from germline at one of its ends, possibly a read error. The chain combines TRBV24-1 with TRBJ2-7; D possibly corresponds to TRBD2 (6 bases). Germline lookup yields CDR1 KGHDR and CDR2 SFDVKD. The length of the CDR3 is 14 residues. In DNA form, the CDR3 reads TGTGCCACCAGTGATGGAGGGAGGTCCTACGGGCAGTACTTC. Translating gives CATSDGGRSYGQYF.

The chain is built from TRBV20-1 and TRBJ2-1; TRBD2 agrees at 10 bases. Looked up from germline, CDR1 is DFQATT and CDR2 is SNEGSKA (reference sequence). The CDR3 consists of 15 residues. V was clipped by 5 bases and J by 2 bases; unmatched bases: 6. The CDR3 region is CSARRTSGAYNEQFF. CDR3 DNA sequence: TGCAGTGCTCGCCGGACTAGCGGAGCCTACAATGAGCAGTTCTTC.

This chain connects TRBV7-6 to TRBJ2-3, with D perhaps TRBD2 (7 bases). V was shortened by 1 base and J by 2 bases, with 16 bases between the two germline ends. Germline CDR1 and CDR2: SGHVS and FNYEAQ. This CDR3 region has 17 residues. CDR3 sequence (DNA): TGTGCCAGCAGCTTAGACACGGCGGGGGCCTTCACAGATACGCAGTATTTT. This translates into CASSLDTAGAFTDTQYF. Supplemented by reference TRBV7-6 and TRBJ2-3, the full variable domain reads GAGVSQSPRYKVTKRGQDVALRCDPISGHVSLYWYRQALGQGPEFLTYFNYEAQQDKSGLPNDRFSAERPEGSISTLTIQRTEQRDSAMYRCASSLDTAGAFTDTQYFGPGTRLTVL.

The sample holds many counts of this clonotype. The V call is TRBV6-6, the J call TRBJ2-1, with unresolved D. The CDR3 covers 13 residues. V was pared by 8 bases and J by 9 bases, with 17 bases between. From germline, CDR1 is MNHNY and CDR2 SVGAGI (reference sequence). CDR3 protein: CASPNESTPEQFF. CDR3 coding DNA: TGTGCCAGCCCAAACGAGAGCACTCCTGAGCAGTTCTTC.

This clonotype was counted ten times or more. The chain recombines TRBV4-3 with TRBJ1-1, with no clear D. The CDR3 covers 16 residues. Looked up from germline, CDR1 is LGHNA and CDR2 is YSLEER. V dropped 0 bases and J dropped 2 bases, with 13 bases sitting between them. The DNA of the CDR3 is TGCGCCAGCAGCCAAGATCGTTTCTCCGCCAACACTGAAGCTTTCTTT. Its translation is CASSQDRFSANTEAFF.

CDR3 region: CASSPQEVSGNTIYF. CDR3 nucleotide sequence: TGTGCCAGCAGCCCACAGGAGGTCTCTGGAAACACCATATATTTT. J is TRBJ1-3 and V is TRBV7-9, with D perhaps matching TRBD1 (5 bases). Germline assignment: CDR1 SEHNR and CDR2 FQNEAQ (reference sequence). The germline V and J ends were trimmed by 5 bases and 0 bases, with 11 bases remaining between them. The CDR3 consists of 15 residues.

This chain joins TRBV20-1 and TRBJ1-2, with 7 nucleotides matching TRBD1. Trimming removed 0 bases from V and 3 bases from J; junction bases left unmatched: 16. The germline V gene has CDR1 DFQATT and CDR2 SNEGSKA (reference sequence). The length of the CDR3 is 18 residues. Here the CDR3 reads CSARDPRRTGGGDYGYTF. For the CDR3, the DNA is TGCAGTGCTAGAGACCCTCGAAGGACAGGAGGGGGGGACTATGGCTACACCTTC.

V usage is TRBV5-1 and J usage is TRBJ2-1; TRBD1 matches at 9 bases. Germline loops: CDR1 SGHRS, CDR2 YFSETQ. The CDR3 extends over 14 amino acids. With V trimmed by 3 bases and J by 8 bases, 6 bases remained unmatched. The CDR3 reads CASSYGQGNYEQFF. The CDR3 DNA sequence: TGCGCCAGCAGCTATGGACAGGGGAATTATGAGCAGTTCTTC.

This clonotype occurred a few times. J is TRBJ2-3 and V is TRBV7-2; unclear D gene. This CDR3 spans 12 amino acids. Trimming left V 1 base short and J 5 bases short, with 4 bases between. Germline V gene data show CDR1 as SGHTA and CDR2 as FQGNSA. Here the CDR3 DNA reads TGTGCCAGCAGCTTAGTTAAAGATACGCAGTATTTT. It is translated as CASSLVKDTQYF.